These T cell receptor beta chains were read from a single sample in a study of blood T cell repertoires in COVID-19. TCRdb's copy holds only in-frame clones and misses some; the assay was immunoSEQ multiplex PCR. The repertoire consists of 85,000 to 90,000 clones, with around 86% occurring once and the leading ten covering 25%. Sequenced material: peripheral blood. These receptors all come from a human donor in a cohort sampled during active COVID-19. The CDR3 runs from the conserved cysteine through the conserved F or W. The D gene is left open where the match is weak. Clone size, where shown, is once, few, many, or a class for clones that have expanded.

cdr3_aa	cdr3_nt	v_call	d_call	j_call	clone_size
CASSLGGTGGFNEKLFF	TGTGCCAGCAGCTTAGGAGGGACAGGGGGTTTTAATGAAAAACTGTTTTTT	TRBV7-9	TRBD1	TRBJ1-4	.
CASSLAGHQQETQYF	TGTGCCAGCAGCTTAGCGGGACACCAACAAGAGACCCAGTACTTC	TRBV7-2	.	TRBJ2-5	.
CASSQRGGANEQFF	TGCGCCAGCAGCCAACGGGGGGGGGCGAATGAGCAGTTCTTC	TRBV4-3	TRBD2	TRBJ2-1	.
CASSLAGQGTGELFF	TGTGCCAGCAGCTTAGCGGGCCAGGGCACCGGGGAGCTGTTTTTT	TRBV7-8	.	TRBJ2-2	.
CASSVDGTLYTEAFF	TGTGCCAGCAGCGTTGACGGGACACTATACACTGAAGCTTTCTTT	TRBV5-6	.	TRBJ1-1	.
CSVAFGGSNQPQHF	TGCAGCGTTGCCTTTGGAGGCAGCAATCAGCCCCAGCATTTT	TRBV29-1	.	TRBJ1-5	.
CASSQKSTDTQYF	TGTGCCAGCAGCCAGAAGAGCACAGATACGCAGTATTTT	TRBV7-2	.	TRBJ2-3	.
CASHYQGAQETQYF	TGTGCCAGCCATTATCAGGGGGCGCAAGAGACCCAGTACTTC	TRBV6-6	TRBD1	TRBJ2-5	.
CASSQEAYQYEQYF	TGTGCCAGCAGCCAAGAGGCTTACCAGTACGAGCAGTACTTC	TRBV3-1/TRBV3-2	.	TRBJ2-7	.
CASSPLGDRGRNEQFF	TGTGCCAGCAGTCCCCTCGGGGACAGGGGGCGCAATGAGCAGTTCTTC	TRBV27	TRBD1	TRBJ2-1	few
CASRPGQSYEQYF	TGTGCCAGCAGGCCGGGACAATCCTACGAGCAGTACTTC	TRBV28	.	TRBJ2-7	.
CASSADRTAVNEQFF	TGTGCCAGCAGTGCCGACCGGACAGCTGTTAATGAGCAGTTCTTC	TRBV6-4	.	TRBJ2-1	.
CASSYSPAGEQYF	TGTGCCAGCAGTTACTCCCCCGCGGGCGAGCAGTACTTC	TRBV6-5	.	TRBJ2-7	.
CASGLGQERNTIYF	TGTGCTAGTGGTTTGGGACAGGAGCGAAACACCATATATTTT	TRBV12-5	.	TRBJ1-3	.
CASSLFRGSNNEQFF	TGCGCCAGCAGCTTGTTCCGCGGGAGTAACAATGAGCAGTTCTTC	TRBV5-1	TRBD2	TRBJ2-1	.
CASSSFDPGQGREQYF	TGCGCCAGCAGCTCGTTTGACCCGGGACAGGGGCGCGAGCAGTACTTC	TRBV5-1	TRBD1	TRBJ2-7	.
CASSPVTGSVPQHF	TGTGCCAGCTCACCCGTGACAGGGAGCGTTCCCCAGCATTTT	TRBV18	TRBD1	TRBJ1-5	.
CATSRETGAYNEQFF	TGTGCCACCAGCAGAGAAACAGGGGCCTACAATGAGCAGTTCTTC	TRBV15	TRBD1	TRBJ2-1	.
CASSLGGGEENEQFF	TGTGCCAGCAGTTTAGGAGGGGGGGAGGAGAATGAGCAGTTCTTC	TRBV7-2	.	TRBJ2-1	.
CASRKTGGPGYTF	TGTGCCAGCAGAAAAACAGGGGGCCCTGGCTACACCTTC	TRBV2	TRBD1	TRBJ1-2	.
CASNQDRGLTEAFF	TGTGCCAGCAACCAGGACAGGGGGCTCACTGAAGCTTTCTTT	TRBV2	TRBD1	TRBJ1-1	few
CASSLDIAYEQYF	TGTGCCAGCAGTCTCGACATAGCCTACGAGCAGTACTTC	TRBV28	.	TRBJ2-7	.
CASSPNGGLGYTF	TGTGCCAGCAGTCCCAACGGGGGGCTAGGCTACACCTTC	TRBV12-3/TRBV12-4	.	TRBJ1-2	.
CASSPMGGGVDTQYF	TGTGCCAGCAGCCCAATGGGCGGAGGGGTAGATACGCAGTATTTT	TRBV7-3	.	TRBJ2-3	.
CATSRSTPANYGYTF	TGTGCCACCAGCAGGTCGACACCAGCTAACTATGGCTACACCTTC	TRBV15	.	TRBJ1-2	.
CASSEDAGTSQPQHF	TGTGCCAGCAGTGAGGACGCAGGGACAAGCCAGCCCCAGCATTTT	TRBV6-1	.	TRBJ1-5	.
CASRTGGAQGEQYF	TGCGCCAGCAGAACAGGGGGAGCGCAGGGCGAGCAGTACTTC	TRBV5-1	TRBD1	TRBJ2-7	many
CSAHPAGSSYNEQFF	TGCAGCGCCCACCCAGCGGGGAGCTCCTACAATGAGCAGTTCTTC	TRBV29-1	TRBD2	TRBJ2-1	.
CASSSDRGRFEQYF	TGTGCCAGCAGCTCGGACAGGGGGCGGTTTGAGCAGTACTTC	TRBV7-9	TRBD1	TRBJ2-7	.
CASSQEPWGAEAFF	TGCGCCAGCAGCCAAGAGCCCTGGGGGGCTGAAGCTTTCTTT	TRBV4-1	.	TRBJ1-1	.
CASSDGTSGFTSTDTQYF	TGTGCCAGCAGCGACGGGACTAGCGGCTTCACTAGCACAGATACGCAGTATTTT	TRBV11-3	TRBD2	TRBJ2-3	.
CASRLSAFPNMNTEAFF	TGTGCCAGCAGGCTTAGCGCATTTCCAAATATGAACACTGAAGCTTTCTTT	TRBV7-8	.	TRBJ1-1	once
CSADRPGSEAFF	TGCAGCGCCGACCGGCCGGGGTCCGAAGCTTTCTTT	TRBV29-1	.	TRBJ1-1	.
CASSLPPRDRPLPYEQYF	TGTGCCAGCAGTTTACCCCCTCGGGACAGACCCCTTCCTTACGAGCAGTACTTC	TRBV27	TRBD1	TRBJ2-7	few
CASSYFGTSGTYEQFF	TGTGCCAGCAGTTACTTCGGGACTAGCGGGACATACGAGCAGTTCTTC	TRBV6-5	TRBD2	TRBJ2-1	.
CATSDPGTGNYEQYF	TGTGCCACCAGTGATCCGGGGACAGGTAACTACGAGCAGTACTTC	TRBV24-1	TRBD1	TRBJ2-7	.